The clone carrying this T cell receptor beta chain was picked up a small number of times. CDR3 length: 14 amino acids. In germline, CDR1 is SGHTA, CDR2 FQGTGA. V gave up 5 bases and J gave up 9 bases, with 14 bases separating them. The sample belongs to a study of blood T cell repertoires in COVID-19. Overall study: The United States, Italy and Spain supplied acute and convalescent COVID-19 samples. The cDNA or gDNA used as material had been derived from T cells, B-cell-depleted T cells, or PBMCs.

Study processing details: Nucleated cell counts were estimated from reference gene primer amplification. Sequenced by immunoSEQ multiplex PCR; TCRdb stores in-frame clones only, minus some. For V, J and clone size, that table is used; D and trimming come from the DNA. This table has about 130,000 clones, 81% appearing once. The chain combines TRBV7-3 with TRBJ1-6; possible D gene TRBD1, 6 bases. Sequenced input: peripheral blood. This TCR was sampled from a woman aged 60 to 75 with active or convalescent COVID-19. The CDR3 reads CASSLGTPGSPLHF. CDR3 coding DNA: TGTGCCAGCAGCCTCGGGACACCTGGTTCACCCCTCCACTTT.